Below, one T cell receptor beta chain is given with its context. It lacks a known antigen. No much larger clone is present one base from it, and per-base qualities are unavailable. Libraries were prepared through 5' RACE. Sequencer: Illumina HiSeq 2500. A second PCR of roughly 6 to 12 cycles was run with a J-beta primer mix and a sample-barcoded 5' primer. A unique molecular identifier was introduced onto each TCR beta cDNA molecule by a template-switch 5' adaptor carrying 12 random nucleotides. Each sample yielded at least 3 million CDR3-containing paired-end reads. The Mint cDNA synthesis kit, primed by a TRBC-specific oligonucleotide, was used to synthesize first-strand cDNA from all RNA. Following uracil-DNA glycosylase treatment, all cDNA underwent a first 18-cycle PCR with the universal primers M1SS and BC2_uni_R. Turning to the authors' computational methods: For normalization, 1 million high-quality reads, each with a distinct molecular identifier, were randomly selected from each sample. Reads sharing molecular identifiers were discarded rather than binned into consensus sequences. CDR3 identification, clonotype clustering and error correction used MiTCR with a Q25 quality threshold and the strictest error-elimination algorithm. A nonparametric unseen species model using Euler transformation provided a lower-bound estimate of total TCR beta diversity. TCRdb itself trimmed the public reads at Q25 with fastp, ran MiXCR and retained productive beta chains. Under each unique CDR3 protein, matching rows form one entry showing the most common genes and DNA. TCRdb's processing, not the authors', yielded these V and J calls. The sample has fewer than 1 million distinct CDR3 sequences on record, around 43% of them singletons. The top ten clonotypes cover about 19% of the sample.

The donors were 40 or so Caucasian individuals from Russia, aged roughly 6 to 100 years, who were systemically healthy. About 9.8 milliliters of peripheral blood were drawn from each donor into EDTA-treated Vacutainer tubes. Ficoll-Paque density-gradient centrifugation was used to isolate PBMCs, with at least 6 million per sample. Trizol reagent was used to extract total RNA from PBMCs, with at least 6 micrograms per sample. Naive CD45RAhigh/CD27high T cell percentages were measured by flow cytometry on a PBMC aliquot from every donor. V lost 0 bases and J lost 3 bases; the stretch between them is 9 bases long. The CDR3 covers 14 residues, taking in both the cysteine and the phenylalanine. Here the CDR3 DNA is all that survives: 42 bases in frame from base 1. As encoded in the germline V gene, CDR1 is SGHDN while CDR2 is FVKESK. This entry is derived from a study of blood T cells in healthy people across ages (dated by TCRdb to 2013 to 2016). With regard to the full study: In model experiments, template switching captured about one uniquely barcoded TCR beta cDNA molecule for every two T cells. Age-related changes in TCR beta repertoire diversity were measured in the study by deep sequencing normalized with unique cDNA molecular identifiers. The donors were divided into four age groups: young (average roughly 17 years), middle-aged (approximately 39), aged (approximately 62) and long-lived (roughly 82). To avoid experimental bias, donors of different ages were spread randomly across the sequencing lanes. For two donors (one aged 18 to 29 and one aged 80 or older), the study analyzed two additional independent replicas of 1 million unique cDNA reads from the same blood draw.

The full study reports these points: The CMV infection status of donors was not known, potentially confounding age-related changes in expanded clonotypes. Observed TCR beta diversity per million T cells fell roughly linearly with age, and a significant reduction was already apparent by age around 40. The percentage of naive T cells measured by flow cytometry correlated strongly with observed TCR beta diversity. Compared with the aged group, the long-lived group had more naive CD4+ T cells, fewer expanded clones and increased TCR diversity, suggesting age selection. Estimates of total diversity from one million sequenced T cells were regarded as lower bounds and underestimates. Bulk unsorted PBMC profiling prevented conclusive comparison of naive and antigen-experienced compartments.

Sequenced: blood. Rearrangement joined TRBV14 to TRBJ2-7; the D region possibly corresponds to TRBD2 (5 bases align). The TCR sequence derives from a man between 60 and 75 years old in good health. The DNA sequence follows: TGTGCCAGCAGCCAAGATGTTAGCGTCTACGAGCAGTACTTC. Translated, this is CASSQDVSVYEQYF.